The 6 T cell receptor beta chains below were found in one sample sequenced in a study of T cell repertoires in cytomegalovirus infection. Their antigens are not known. From the reads, TCRdb called clonotypes with MiXCR, one entry per CDR3 protein. The sample holds 340,000 or so distinct CDR3 sequences, approximately 25% seen once. The material was cultured PBMCs, obtained from culture after CMV antigen stimulation. These receptors originate from a human donor in good health (CMV status not recorded). Some clones in this sample may be carry-over from other donors' samples.

V usage is TRBV7-2 and J usage is TRBJ2-3, with 10 bases aligning to TRBD1. V gave up 4 bases and J gave up 5 bases; unmatched junction bases: 6. CDR3 size: 15 residues. The V gene's germline CDR1 is SGHTA and CDR2 FQGNSA. CDR3 sequence reads: CASSSGQGEEDTQYF. CDR3 coding DNA: TGTGCCAGCAGCTCCGGACAGGGGGAGGAAGATACGCAGTATTTT.

The CDR3 sequence: CASTPAAGYNEQFF. In DNA form, the CDR3 reads TGTGCCAGCACCCCGGCGGCGGGTTACAATGAGCAGTTCTTC. This sequence joins TRBV7-8 and TRBJ2-1, with D perhaps TRBD2 (5 bases). CDR1 SGHVS and CDR2 FQNEAQ come from the germline V gene. Between the trimmed V and J ends, which lost 7 bases and 4 bases, there was a span of 14 bases. This CDR3 region has 14 residues.

The V and J genes are TRBV7-3 and TRBJ2-2; weak D call: TRBD2 (5 bases). The CDR3 extends over 19 amino acids. The germline V and J ends were trimmed by 1 base and 2 bases, with 20 bases remaining between them. Germline V CDR1 and CDR2: SGHTA, FQGTGA. Written as DNA, the CDR3 is TGTGCCAGCAGCTTAAGAACTAGTTGGGGAAATATAAACACCGGGGAGCTGTTTTTT. The encoded protein is CASSLRTSWGNINTGELFF.

This clonotype showed up just a few times. The chain is built from TRBV7-6 and TRBJ2-4; 7 nucleotides line up with TRBD1. Germline trimming cut 1 base from V and 8 bases from J; bases unmatched to any gene: 8. The CDR3 runs to 15 residues. Germline assignment: CDR1 SGHVS and CDR2 FNYEAQ. The CDR3 region has the DNA TGTGCCAGCAGCTTAGGTTCAGGGGGAGTGGACATTCAGTACTTC. It codes for CASSLGSGGVDIQYF. The entire variable domain, with the rest obtained from reference TRBV7-6 and TRBJ2-4, is as follows: GAGVSQSPRYKVTKRGQDVALRCDPISGHVSLYWYRQALGQGPEFLTYFNYEAQQDKSGLPNDRFSAERPEGSISTLTIQRTEQRDSAMYRCASSLGSGGVDIQYFGAGTRLSVL.

With respect to this clonotype: Lacking the conserved final phenylalanine or tryptophan, this CDR3 likely reflects a read error. The chain couples TRBV27 to TRBJ1-2, with TRBD1 as a possible D gene (5 bases). The CDR3 has 14 residues. Trimming pared 3 bases from V and 3 bases from J, leaving 11 bases between. Germline loops: CDR1 MNHEY, CDR2 SMNVEV (reference sequence). CDR3 bases: TGTGCCAGCAGTTTGGGCGGAGGGGACTATGGCTACACCTCC. Protein sequence: CASSLGGGDYGYTS.

The V call is TRBV12-5, the J call TRBJ2-1; 7 bases line up with TRBD1. Trimming removed 4 bases from V and 4 bases from J; junction bases left unmatched: 13. This CDR3 region has 17 residues. The V gene's germline CDR1 is LGHNT and CDR2 FRNRAP. The CDR3 loop reads CASGSPRLRGLYNEQFF. The CDR3, as DNA: TGTGCTAGTGGTTCCCCACGATTGAGGGGGCTGTACAATGAGCAGTTCTTC.